The present T cell receptor (beta chain) was sequenced within a study of a mutant IDH1 vaccine in newly diagnosed glioma. Trimming pared 6 bases from V and 0 bases from J, leaving 15 bases between. CDR1 and CDR2 (germline): MNHEY, SMNVEV (reference sequence). The CDR3 length is 16 residues. About this clone: The target antigen is unknown.

The table came from immunoSEQ multiplex PCR; TCRdb's copy has only in-frame clones and leaves some out. The sample yields roughly 50,000 clones, roughly 81% seen once. Time point noted: week 23, last vaccination. Each dose of the vaccine consisted of 300 ug of mutant IDH1 20-mer peptide, with topical imiquimod. Sequenced material: PBMCs, taken from a glioma patient whose treatment included an IDH1 peptide vaccine. This chain uses TRBV27 with TRBJ2-1; D is undetermined. This receptor was identified in a woman aged 35 to 49 with glioma. Some clones in this sample may be carry-over from other donors' samples. The CDR3 coding sequence is TGTGCCAGCAGGATGACACAAGCTGCCTCCTACAATGAGCAGTTCTTC. Its translation: CASRMTQAASYNEQFF.